This note documents a single TCR beta chain sequence. Its antigen is not identified. The record originates from a study of OX40 agonist ivuxolimab in advanced cancers. Overall study findings and caveats: Clones of CD4+ and CD8+ blood T cells grew by week 6 at doses of 0.1 to 3.0 mg/kg.

Assay: immunoSEQ multiplex PCR; the TCRdb copy retains only in-frame clones and omits some. The table lists roughly 75,000 clones, 86% of them singletons, with roughly 3% in the top ten. From germline, CDR1 is SGHAT and CDR2 FQNNGV. This CDR3 has 16 residues. The V segment lost 1 base and the J segment 0 bases; nucleotides outside the gene matches: 3. The rearrangement links TRBV11-2 to TRBJ2-1; 7 positions match TRBD2. The origin of this receptor is an adult with an advanced solid tumor such as melanoma, head and neck, liver or kidney cancer. The specimen was CD4+ or CD8+ T cells sorted from blood, collected in a trial of the OX40 agonist ivuxolimab. The CDR3 loop is CASSLALAASYNEQFF. CDR3 DNA sequence: TGTGCCAGCAGCTTAGCCCTAGCGGCCTCCTACAATGAGCAGTTCTTC.